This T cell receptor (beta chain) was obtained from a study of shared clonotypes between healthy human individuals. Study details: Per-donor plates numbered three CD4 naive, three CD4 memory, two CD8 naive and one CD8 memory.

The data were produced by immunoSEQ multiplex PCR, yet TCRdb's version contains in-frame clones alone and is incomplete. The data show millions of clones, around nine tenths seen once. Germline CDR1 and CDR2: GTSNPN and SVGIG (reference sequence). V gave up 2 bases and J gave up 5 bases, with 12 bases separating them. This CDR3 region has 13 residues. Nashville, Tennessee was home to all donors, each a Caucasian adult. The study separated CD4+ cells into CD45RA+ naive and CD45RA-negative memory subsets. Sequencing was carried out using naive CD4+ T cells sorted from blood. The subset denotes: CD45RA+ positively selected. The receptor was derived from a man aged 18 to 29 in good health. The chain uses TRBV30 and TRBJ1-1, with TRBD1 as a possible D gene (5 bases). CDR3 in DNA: TGTGCCTGGAGTTTCAGGGTGGAGACTGAAGCTTTCTTT. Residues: CAWSFRVETEAFF.